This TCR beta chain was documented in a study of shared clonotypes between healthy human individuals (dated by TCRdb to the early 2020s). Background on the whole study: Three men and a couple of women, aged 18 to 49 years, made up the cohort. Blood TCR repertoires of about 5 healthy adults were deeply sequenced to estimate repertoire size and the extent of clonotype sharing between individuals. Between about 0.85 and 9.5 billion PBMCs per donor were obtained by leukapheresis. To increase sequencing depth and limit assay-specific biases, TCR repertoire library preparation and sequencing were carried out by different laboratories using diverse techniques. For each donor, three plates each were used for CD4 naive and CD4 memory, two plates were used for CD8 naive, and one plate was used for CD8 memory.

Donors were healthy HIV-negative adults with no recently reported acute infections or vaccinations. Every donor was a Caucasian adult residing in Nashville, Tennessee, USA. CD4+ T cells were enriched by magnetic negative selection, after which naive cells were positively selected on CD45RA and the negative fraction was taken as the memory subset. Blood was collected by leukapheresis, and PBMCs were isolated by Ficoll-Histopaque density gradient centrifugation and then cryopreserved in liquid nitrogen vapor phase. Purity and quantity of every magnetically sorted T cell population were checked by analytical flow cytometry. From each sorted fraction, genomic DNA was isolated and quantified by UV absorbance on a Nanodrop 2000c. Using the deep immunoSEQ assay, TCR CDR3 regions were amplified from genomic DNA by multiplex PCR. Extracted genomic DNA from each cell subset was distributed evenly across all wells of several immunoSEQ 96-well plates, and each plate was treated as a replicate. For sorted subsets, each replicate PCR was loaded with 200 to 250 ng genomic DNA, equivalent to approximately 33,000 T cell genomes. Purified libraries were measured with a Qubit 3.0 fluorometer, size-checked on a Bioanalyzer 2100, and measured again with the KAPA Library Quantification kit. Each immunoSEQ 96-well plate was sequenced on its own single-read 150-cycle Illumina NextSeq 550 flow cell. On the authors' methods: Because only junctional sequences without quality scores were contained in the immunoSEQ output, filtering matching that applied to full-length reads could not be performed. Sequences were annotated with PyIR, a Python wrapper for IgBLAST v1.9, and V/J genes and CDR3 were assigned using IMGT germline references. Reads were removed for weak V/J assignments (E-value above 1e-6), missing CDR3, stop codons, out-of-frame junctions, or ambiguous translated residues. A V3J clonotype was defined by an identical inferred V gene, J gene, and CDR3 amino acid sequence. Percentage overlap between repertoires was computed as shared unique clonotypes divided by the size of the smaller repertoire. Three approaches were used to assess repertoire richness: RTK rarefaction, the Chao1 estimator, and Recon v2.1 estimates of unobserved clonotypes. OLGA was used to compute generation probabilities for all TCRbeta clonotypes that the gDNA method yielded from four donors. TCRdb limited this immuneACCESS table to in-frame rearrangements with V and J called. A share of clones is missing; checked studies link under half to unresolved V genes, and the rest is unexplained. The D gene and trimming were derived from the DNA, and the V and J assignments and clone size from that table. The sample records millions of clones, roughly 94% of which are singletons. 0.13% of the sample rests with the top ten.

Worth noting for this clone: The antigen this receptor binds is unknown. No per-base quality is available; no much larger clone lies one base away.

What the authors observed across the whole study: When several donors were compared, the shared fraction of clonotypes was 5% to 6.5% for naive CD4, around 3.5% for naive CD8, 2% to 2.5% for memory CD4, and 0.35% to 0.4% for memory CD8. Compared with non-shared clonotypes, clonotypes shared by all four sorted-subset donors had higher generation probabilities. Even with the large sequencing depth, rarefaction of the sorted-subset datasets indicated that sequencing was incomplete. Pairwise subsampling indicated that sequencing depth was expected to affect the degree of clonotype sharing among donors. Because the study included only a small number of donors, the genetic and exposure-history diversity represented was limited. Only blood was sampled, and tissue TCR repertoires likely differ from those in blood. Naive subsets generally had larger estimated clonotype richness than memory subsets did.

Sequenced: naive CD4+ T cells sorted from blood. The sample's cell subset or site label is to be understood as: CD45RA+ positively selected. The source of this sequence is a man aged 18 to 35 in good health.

The encoded CDR3 is CASSEPGQGLLVNSPLHF. The sequenced DNA: TGTGCCAGCAGTGAGCCGGGACAGGGCCTACTTGTAAATTCACCCCTCCACTTT. The sequence links TRBV2 to TRBJ1-6; 9 nucleotides in the junction match TRBD1. As encoded in the germline V gene, CDR1 is SNHLY while CDR2 is FYNNEI. V is pruned by 3 bases and J by 7 bases, leaving 13 bases of the junction without a gene match. The CDR3, from cysteine to phenylalanine, totals 18 residues. Only the CDR3 region is kept as DNA, spanning 54 bases read in frame from base 1.